Following are 19 T cell receptor beta chains from one sample sequenced in a study of glioma-infiltrating T cells. Amplification of TCR alpha and beta CDR3 regions from RNA used iRepertoire nested multiplex PCR. Each CDR3 protein gets one entry after TCRdb re-called the multiplex PCR reads with MiXCR. Of roughly 100,000 distinct CDR3 sequences listed, about 30% are singletons. The sequencing input was glioma tissue, nonneoplastic brain tissue, or PBMCs (not recorded which). The origin of the receptors is a human donor with low-grade glioma or glioblastoma, undergoing nonglioma brain surgery, or in good health (not recorded which).

The chain joins TRBV19 to TRBJ1-5; weak D call: TRBD1 (5 bases). V was trimmed by 6 bases and J by 7 bases, leaving 22 bases between them. The V gene's germline CDR1 is LNHDA and CDR2 SQIVND (reference sequence). CDR3 size: 16 residues. CDR3 region: CASRGWDGAGRQPQHF. In DNA, the CDR3 is TGTGCCAGTAGAGGCTGGGACGGGGCCGGGAGGCAGCCCCAGCATTTT.

This chain links TRBV18 with TRBJ2-7; D gene ambiguous. The CDR3 runs 14 residues. CDR1 is KGHSH and CDR2 is LQKENI in the germline V gene. V lost 0 bases to trimming and J lost 2 bases, with 8 bases between them. The CDR3 DNA reads as TGTGCCAGCTCACCACCGGGTGGACCCTACGAGCAGTACTTC. Its translation is CASSPPGGPYEQYF.

The V call is TRBV5-8, the J call TRBJ2-3; D perhaps matches TRBD2 (5 bases). The CDR3 runs 17 residues. The V and J ends lost 4 bases and 0 bases respectively, with 18 bases between them. The germline V gene encodes CDR1 SGHTS and CDR2 YDEGEE. CDR3 residues: CASSRARVAFSTDTQYF. The CDR3, as DNA: TGTGCCAGCAGCAGAGCGAGGGTAGCCTTCAGCACAGATACGCAGTATTTT. The full variable domain, rest sourced from reference TRBV5-8 and TRBJ2-3, is EAGVTQSPTHLIKTRGQQATLRCSPISGHTSVYWYQQALGLGLQFLLWYDEGEERNRGNFPPRFSGRQFPNYSSELNVNALELEDSALYLCASSRARVAFSTDTQYFGPGTRLTVL.

This clonotype was recorded at least ten times. This chain uses TRBV18 with TRBJ2-5; D is perhaps TRBD1 or TRBD2 (5 bases each). The germline V gene has CDR1 KGHSH and CDR2 LQKENI. The length of the CDR3 is 14 residues. V was cut by 1 base and J by 5 bases, with 11 bases left in between. The CDR3: CASSPRGSQETQYF. The CDR3, as DNA: TGTGCCAGCTCACCACGGGGGTCCCAGGAGACCCAGTACTTC. The full variable domain, with the rest looked up from reference TRBV18 and TRBJ2-5, is NAGVMQNPRHLVRRRGQEARLRCSPMKGHSHVYWYRQLPEEGLKFMVYLQKENIIDESGMPKERFSAEFPKEGPSILRIQQVVRGDSAAYFCASSPRGSQETQYFGPGTRLLVL.

This clonotype was seen a few times. V is TRBV11-2 and J is TRBJ2-2; TRBD2 agrees at 10 bases. V gave up 5 bases and J gave up 1 base; unmatched junction bases: 13. CDR3 length equals 19 residues. Germline lookup yields CDR1 SGHAT and CDR2 FQNNGV. The CDR3 sequence is CASSLRMKTSGKNTGELFF. CDR3 sequence (DNA): TGTGCCAGCAGCCTACGAATGAAAACTAGCGGGAAGAACACCGGGGAGCTGTTTTTT.

This clonotype was counted ten times or more. The chain uses TRBV18 and TRBJ2-7; D ambiguous. CDR1 is KGHSH, CDR2 LQKENI, per germline. V was trimmed by 5 bases and J by 2 bases, leaving 10 bases between them. The CDR3 covers 13 residues. The chain's CDR3 is CASSIQKAYEQYF. The CDR3 nucleotides are TGTGCCAGCTCAATCCAAAAGGCCTACGAGCAGTACTTC. The whole variable domain, filled in from reference TRBV18 and TRBJ2-7, reads NAGVMQNPRHLVRRRGQEARLRCSPMKGHSHVYWYRQLPEEGLKFMVYLQKENIIDESGMPKERFSAEFPKEGPSILRIQQVVRGDSAAYFCASSIQKAYEQYFGPGTRLTVT.

Points on this clonotype: This clone may be a read error of a much larger clone one base away. The rearrangement uses TRBV27 and TRBJ1-4; D is unresolved. The CDR3 loop spans 13 amino acids. Between the trimmed V and J ends, which lost 6 bases and 3 bases, there was a span of 8 bases. In germline, CDR1 is MNHEY, CDR2 SMNVEV (reference sequence). The CDR3 DNA reads TGTGCCAGCAGCCACGGAGCTAATGAAAAACTGTTTTTT. Its protein is CASSHGANEKLFF.

A note on this clonotype: A read error may be the cause here, since a much bigger clone is one base away. The rearrangement uses TRBV20-1 and TRBJ1-2; D is undetermined. The V end was cut by 6 bases, the J end by 8 bases, with 19 bases between. Germline V lookup: CDR1 DFQATT, CDR2 SNEGSKA (reference sequence). The CDR3 has 13 amino acids. In DNA form, the CDR3 reads TGCAGTGCCACATCGGACGCGGGTTACGGCTACACCTTC. Amino acid sequence: CSATSDAGYGYTF.

J is TRBJ2-5 and V is TRBV7-6; D possibly corresponds to TRBD1 (6 bases). CDR1 is SGHVS, CDR2 FNYEAQ, per germline. V lost 4 bases, J lost 5 bases, and 17 bases lay in between. The CDR3 is 15 amino acids. The CDR3 DNA is TGTGCCAGCAGCTCCACTAGACAGGTAGTTGAGACCCAGTACTTC. Its protein product is CASSSTRQVVETQYF.

The rearrangement links TRBV9 to TRBJ1-3; D ambiguous. The V end was cut by 0 bases, the J end by 4 bases, with 8 bases between. Germline loops: CDR1 SGDLS, CDR2 YYNGEE. The CDR3 runs to 14 residues. CDR3 sequence: CASSVATEGNTIYF. The CDR3 DNA sequence: TGTGCCAGCAGCGTAGCCACAGAAGGAAACACCATATATTTT.

The V and J genes are TRBV6-1 and TRBJ2-5, with unresolved D. Trimming stripped 7 bases from V and 11 bases from J, with 14 bases between. CDR1 MNHNS and CDR2 SASEGT come from the germline V gene. The CDR3 is 11 residues long. CDR3 region: CASKMPSIQYF. In DNA form, the CDR3 reads TGTGCCAGCAAGATGCCAAGTATTCAGTACTTC.

As for this clonotype: A much larger clone differs by one base, so this may be a read error. The chain uses TRBV6-1 and TRBJ1-1; D might be TRBD1 (5 bases). V was trimmed by 6 bases and J by 6 bases, leaving 14 bases between them. CDR1 and CDR2 from the germline V gene are MNHNS and SASEGT. This CDR3 comprises 13 residues. The CDR3 protein is CASSLSRDAEAFF. In DNA, the CDR3 is TGTGCCAGCAGCCTAAGCCGGGACGCTGAAGCTTTCTTT.

The sample holds many counts of this clonotype. This chain connects TRBV7-2 to TRBJ2-3, with 12 bases fitting TRBD2. With 1 base clipped from V and 4 bases from J, the junction kept 0 bases outside the gene matches. CDR1 and CDR2 from the germline V gene are SGHTA and FQGNSA. The CDR3 length is 15 residues. The CDR3, as DNA: TGTGCCAGCAGCTTAGGACTAGCGGGGGCAGATACGCAGTATTTT. Protein: CASSLGLAGADTQYF.

This clonotype showed up many times. V usage is TRBV7-2 and J usage is TRBJ2-3; maybe TRBD2 (6 bases). Trimming cost V 1 base and J 4 bases, with 9 bases left between them. The CDR3 has 14 amino acids. CDR1 is SGHTA and CDR2 is FQGNSA in the germline V gene. The CDR3 protein is CASSLVGGPDTQYF. DNA of the CDR3: TGTGCCAGCAGCTTAGTGGGGGGACCAGATACGCAGTATTTT.

This clonotype was seen repeatedly, ten times or more. The chain is built from TRBV7-9 and TRBJ2-7; TRBD2 is a possible D gene (6 bases). CDR3 length: 14 residues. The germline gives CDR1 SEHNR, CDR2 FQNEAQ (reference sequence). V was trimmed by 5 bases and J by 0 bases, leaving 11 bases between them. DNA for the CDR3: TGTGCCAGCAGCCCGGGACTGCCCTCCTACGAGCAGTACTTC. Protein: CASSPGLPSYEQYF.

The J gene is TRBJ1-3, the V gene TRBV7-6; TRBD1 aligns across 8 bases. Germline values: CDR1 SGHVS, CDR2 FNYEAQ. This CDR3 is built from 15 residues. After removal of 5 bases from V and 4 bases from J, the junction contained 7 bases not matched to a gene. DNA of the CDR3: TGTGCCAGCAGCCCCGGACAGGGCCCCGGAAACACCATATATTTT. Its translation: CASSPGQGPGNTIYF.

To note about this clonotype: At one end the junction does not follow the germline gene, possibly because of a read error. The V gene is TRBV7-9, the J gene TRBJ1-2; D remains ambiguous. The germline CDR1 and CDR2 sequences are SEHNR and FQNEAQ (reference sequence). The CDR3 is made up of 15 amino acids. The CDR3 region is CAISLAVRTNYGYTF. In DNA, the CDR3 is TGTGCCATCAGCTTAGCGGTGAGAACTAACTATGGCTACACCTTC.

This clonotype has a count of ten or more. This chain joins TRBV4-2 and TRBJ2-1; TRBD2 matches 11 bases. V shed 2 bases, J shed 7 bases, and the junction held 7 bases outside the gene matches. This CDR3 is 16 amino acids long. Germline values: CDR1 LGHNA, CDR2 YNFKEQ. CDR3 amino acids: CASSQHLRLAGNEQFF. The CDR3 bases are TGTGCCAGCAGCCAACACCTAAGACTAGCGGGGAATGAGCAGTTCTTC.

This clonotype was detected ten times or more. The rearrangement links TRBV20-1 to TRBJ1-2; D is ambiguous. The germline V gene has CDR1 DFQATT and CDR2 SNEGSKA (reference sequence). This CDR3 is 11 amino acids long. V dropped 6 bases and J dropped 8 bases, with 13 bases sitting between them. CDR3 DNA sequence: TGCAGTGCCCGCTTCCTGGACGGCTACACCTTC. This encodes CSARFLDGYTF.